Below, one T cell receptor beta chain is given with its context. Its specificity is not known. The sample comes from a study of cytotoxic CD8 clonotypes in ibrutinib-treated CLL. Study outcomes and limitations: Clonality climbed at ibrutinib response, then dropped toward baseline at progression. With treatment, public clonotypes, which were uncommon, either contracted or remained stable. At baseline, clonality was higher than in age-matched healthy donors and correlated with CD8+ counts.

TCRdb's copy holds only in-frame clones and misses some; the assay was immunoSEQ multiplex PCR. The data hold around 160,000 clones, with nearly 90% observed a single time. Trimming removed 2 bases at V and 5 bases at J, with 7 bases between. The CDR3 length is 12 residues. Germline CDR1 reads MGHDK; CDR2 reads SYGVNS. The receptor was derived from a human donor with chronic lymphocytic leukemia. The chain links TRBV25-1 to TRBJ2-7; D unresolved. Sequencing was performed on PBMCs, taken at disease progression, from a patient treated with ibrutinib. The DNA of the CDR3 is TGTGCCAGCAGTGAAGCATGGAACGAGCAGTACTTC. It specifies CASSEAWNEQYF.